This T cell receptor (beta chain) was obtained from a study of blood T cell repertoires in COVID-19. Germline lookup yields CDR1 SGHNT and CDR2 YYREEE (reference sequence). This CDR3 has 13 residues. V lost 0 bases and J 8 bases, leaving 9 bases between the germline ends. As handled by the study authors: Estimation of nucleated cell counts was performed using reference gene primer amplification. Measured with immunoSEQ multiplex PCR; TCRdb has only the in-frame clones, and not every one. V and J calls and clone size are copied from that table; D and trimming were computed from the DNA. The sample consists of about 180,000 clones, over 65% of them appearing once.

This TCR came from a person aged 65-85 years with COVID-19, enrolled during active disease. The sequenced sample consisted of peripheral blood. The chain has TRBV5-4 and TRBJ2-1; the D is unclear. The CDR3: CASSLGPVDEQFF. The DNA of the CDR3 is TGTGCCAGCAGCTTGGGGCCCGTCGATGAGCAGTTCTTC.